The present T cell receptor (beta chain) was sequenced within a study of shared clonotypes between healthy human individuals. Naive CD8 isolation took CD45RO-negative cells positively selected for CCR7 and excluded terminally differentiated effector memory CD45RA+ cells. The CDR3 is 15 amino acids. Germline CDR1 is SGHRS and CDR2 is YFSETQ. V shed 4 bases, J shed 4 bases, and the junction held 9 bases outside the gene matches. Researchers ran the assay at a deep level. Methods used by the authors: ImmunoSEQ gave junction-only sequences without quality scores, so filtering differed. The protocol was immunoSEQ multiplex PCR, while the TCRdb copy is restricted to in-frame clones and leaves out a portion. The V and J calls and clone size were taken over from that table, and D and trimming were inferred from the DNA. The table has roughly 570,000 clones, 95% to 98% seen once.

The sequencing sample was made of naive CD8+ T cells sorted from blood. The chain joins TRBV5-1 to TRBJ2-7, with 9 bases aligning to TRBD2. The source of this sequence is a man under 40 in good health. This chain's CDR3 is CASSQWGGRGYEQYF. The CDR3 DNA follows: TGCGCCAGCAGCCAGTGGGGCGGGAGGGGGTACGAGCAGTACTTC.